This entry concerns a single T cell receptor (beta chain). Its antigen is as yet unknown. CDR1 SEHNR and CDR2 FQNEAQ come from the germline V gene (reference sequence). The CDR3 contains 15 residues. V trimming: 5 bases; J trimming: 3 bases; junction bases outside the gene matches: 6. This specimen comes from a study of CD8 T cells in ankylosing spondylitis. MiXCR was run by TCRdb on the 5' RACE reads, yielding one entry per CDR3 protein. The repertoire holds over 200,000 distinct CDR3 sequences, with approximately 20% as singletons. Overall study results and limits: One TCR beta motif, made up of about 8 highly homologous variants, appeared characteristic of ankylosing spondylitis blood.

Sequenced material: blood, either unsorted or a sorted T cell fraction (not recorded which). The chain links TRBV7-9 to TRBJ2-7, with 11 nucleotides matching TRBD2. The receptor was isolated from a male donor with ankylosing spondylitis. The DNA for the CDR3 is TGTGCCAGCAGCCCAGGACTAGCGGGTTTCTACGAGCAGTACTTC. As protein: CASSPGLAGFYEQYF.